These 3 T cell receptor beta chains were sequenced from one sample in a study of control samples from healthy donors and cancer patients. The repertoire was sequenced with immunoSEQ multiplex PCR; TCRdb's copy has only in-frame clones and lacks some. The repertoire holds approximately 140,000 clones, over 85% seen once, with 5% to 7% in the top ten. The material sequenced was blood. These receptors all come from a man aged 18 to 35 in good health.

This chain uses TRBV7-2 with TRBJ2-5, with 8 bases fitting TRBD2. This CDR3 spans 18 amino acids. Germline CDR1 and CDR2: SGHTA and FQGNSA. J lost 2 bases, V lost 5 bases, and 16 bases had no gene match. CDR3 in DNA: TGTGCCAGCAGCCCCTTCCCTCGGGGGGGCCTACTTCAAGAGACCCAGTACTTC. Protein: CASSPFPRGGLLQETQYF.

The chain couples TRBV6-5 to TRBJ1-5; weak D call: TRBD1 (5 bases). Trimming pared 0 bases from V and 7 bases from J, leaving 13 bases between. Germline CDR1 is MNHEY and CDR2 is SVGAGI. The CDR3 loop spans 15 amino acids. The CDR3 here is CASSYSGRRGQPQHF. CDR3 in DNA: TGTGCCAGCAGTTACTCGGGCAGGCGGGGGCAGCCCCAGCATTTT.

The V gene is TRBV7-8, the J gene TRBJ2-7; a possible D gene is TRBD2 (5 bases). CDR3 length: 15 residues. Germline CDR1 reads SGHVS; CDR2 reads FQNEAQ. Trimming took 3 bases from V and 2 from J, leaving 14 bases between them. This chain's CDR3 is CASSLRTGKTYEQYF. The DNA for the CDR3 is TGTGCCAGCAGCTTGCGAACCGGGAAAACCTACGAGCAGTACTTC.